The present TCR beta chain was sequenced within a study of T cells after yellow fever vaccination. This CDR3 region has 14 residues. The germline V gene encodes CDR1 SNHLY and CDR2 FYNNEI. Trimming stripped 6 bases from V and 0 bases from J, with 11 bases between. This clonotype was found many times. Its antigen is as yet unknown. Regarding the study as a whole: It was the secondary response that reached its peak faster, day 5 versus 15, but it was weaker. Relatively few clonotypes were ones that appeared in both CD4 and CD8 compartments.

Template switching by 5'RACE produced TCR cDNA, adding a universal primer site and UMIs. TCRdb re-called the 5' RACE reads with MiXCR, one entry per CDR3 protein. Of around 160,000 distinct CDR3 sequences listed, about 7% are singletons. This chain connects TRBV2 to TRBJ1-1, with D possibly being TRBD1 (6 bases). The material was CD4+ T cells sorted from PBMCs, obtained 5 days after the first yellow fever vaccination. The clonotype was recovered from a man aged 18 to 29 who received the YFV17D yellow fever vaccine. For the CDR3, the DNA is TGTGCCAGCAGCAGGGACATCATGAACACTGAAGCTTTCTTT. Encoded protein: CASSRDIMNTEAFF.